These T cell receptor beta chains were read from a single sample in a study of response to subunit inactivated influenza vaccine. MiXCR, run by TCRdb on the RT-PCR reads, gives a single entry per CDR3 protein. The profile shows about 700,000 distinct CDR3 sequences, about 15% of them singletons. Sequencing was performed on PBMCs from blood, taken 14 to 15 days before vaccination. The receptors come from a man aged 50 to 60 who received an inactivated influenza vaccine. The CDR3 runs from the conserved cysteine through the conserved F or W. The D gene is left open where the match is weak. Clone size is given for some rows only: seen once, a few or many times, or a class if the clone is expanded.

TRBD2	many	TRBJ2-5	TRBV5-1	CASSLNGGRSETQYF	TGCGCCAGCAGCTTGAACGGGGGGAGGTCAGAGACCCAGTACTTC
.	many	TRBJ2-1	TRBV3-1	CASSQGLRGEQFF	TGTGCCAGCAGCCAAGGGCTAAGGGGAGAGCAGTTCTTC
TRBD1	many	TRBJ2-7	TRBV11-2	CASSLGGQDFYEQYF	TGTGCCAGCAGCTTAGGGGGACAGGACTTCTACGAGCAGTACTTC
.	.	TRBJ2-1	TRBV28	CASNLQGGGSYEQFF	TGTGCCAGCAACCTACAGGGTGGCGGGAGCTATGAGCAGTTCTTC
.	few	TRBJ2-7	TRBV7-9	CASSQSKHEQYF	TGTGCCAGCAGCCAAAGTAAGCACGAGCAGTACTTC
.	many	TRBJ1-1	TRBV5-1	CASSLEYGTEAFF	TGCGCCAGCAGCTTGGAATACGGCACTGAAGCTTTCTTT
TRBD2	few	TRBJ2-1	TRBV5-1	CASRMTSGRGNEQFF	TGCGCCAGCAGAATGACTAGCGGGAGAGGCAATGAGCAGTTCTTC
TRBD1	.	TRBJ2-7	TRBV20-1	CSARPGTGRMIYEQYF	TGCAGTGCTAGGCCCGGGACAGGGAGGATGATCTACGAGCAGTACTTC
.	few	TRBJ2-1	TRBV11-2	CASSLEEGSYNEQFF	TGTGCCAGCAGCTTAGAAGAAGGCTCCTACAATGAGCAGTTCTTC
.	.	TRBJ2-3	TRBV11-2	CASSITGVDTQYF	TGTGCCAGCAGCATAACAGGAGTAGATACGCAGTATTTT
TRBD1	many	TRBJ2-1	TRBV7-2	CASSPDRVYNEQFF	TGTGCCAGCAGCCCGGACAGGGTGTACAATGAGCAGTTCTTC
TRBD1	.	TRBJ2-3	TRBV20-1	CSATYRDRVADTQYF	TGCAGTGCCACCTACCGGGACAGGGTTGCAGATACGCAGTATTTT
.	.	TRBJ2-3	TRBV20-1	CSARDLVASTDTQYF	TGCAGTGCTAGAGACCTGGTGGCGAGCACAGATACGCAGTATTTT
.	few	TRBJ2-3	TRBV29-1	CSVALDTSTDTQYF	TGCAGCGTTGCGTTGGACACCAGCACAGATACGCAGTATTTT
.	few	TRBJ2-2	TRBV18	CASSPSYLAAGELFF	TGTGCCAGCTCACCATCGTACCTCGCCGCCGGGGAGCTGTTTTTT
.	few	TRBJ2-3	TRBV5-4	CASSFISSTDTQYF	TGTGCCAGCAGCTTCATTTCTAGCACAGATACGCAGTATTTT
.	few	TRBJ2-7	TRBV4-2	CASSQGLGPYEQYF	TGTGCCAGCAGCCAAGGGTTGGGTCCCTACGAGCAGTACTTC
.	.	TRBJ1-6	TRBV7-2	CASSLRTYLKDNSPLHF	TGTGCCAGCAGCTTAAGGACATACCTCAAGGATAATTCACCCCTCCACTTT
.	few	TRBJ2-5	TRBV3-1	CASSQDSLLGPNRETQYF	TGTGCCAGCAGCCAAGATAGTCTACTGGGCCCGAACAGAGAGACCCAGTACTTC
.	.	TRBJ2-4	TRBV11-2	CASSPLTRSRGAKNIQYF	TGTGCCAGCAGCCCCCTCACGAGAAGCCGGGGGGCCAAAAACATTCAGTACTTC
.	.	TRBJ2-7	TRBV7-2	CASSIRIRGTYEQYF	TGTGCCAGCAGCATACGTATCAGGGGAACATACGAGCAGTACTTC
TRBD1	.	TRBJ2-3	TRBV7-9	CASSLDRGLATDTQYF	TGTGCCAGCAGCTTGGACAGGGGGCTGGCAACAGATACGCAGTATTTT
TRBD2	few	TRBJ2-5	TRBV13	CASSLGFSGGIFKETQYF	TGTGCCAGCAGCTTAGGTTTTAGCGGGGGGATTTTCAAAGAGACCCAGTACTTC
.	.	TRBJ2-7	TRBV4-1	CASSPGGPGREQYF	TGCGCCAGCAGTCCCGGGGGGCCGGGACGCGAGCAGTACTTC
.	few	TRBJ2-7	TRBV12-3/TRBV12-4	CASSLGRGNLQDEQYF	TGTGCCAGCAGTTTGGGTCGGGGAAACCTTCAGGACGAGCAGTACTTC
.	few	TRBJ2-5	TRBV15	CATSTPWGPHQETQYF	TGTGCCACCAGCACCCCATGGGGACCCCATCAAGAGACCCAGTACTTC
.	few	TRBJ2-7	TRBV4-1	CASSQAGLAYEQYF	TGCGCCAGCAGCCAAGCGGGGCTAGCCTACGAGCAGTACTTC